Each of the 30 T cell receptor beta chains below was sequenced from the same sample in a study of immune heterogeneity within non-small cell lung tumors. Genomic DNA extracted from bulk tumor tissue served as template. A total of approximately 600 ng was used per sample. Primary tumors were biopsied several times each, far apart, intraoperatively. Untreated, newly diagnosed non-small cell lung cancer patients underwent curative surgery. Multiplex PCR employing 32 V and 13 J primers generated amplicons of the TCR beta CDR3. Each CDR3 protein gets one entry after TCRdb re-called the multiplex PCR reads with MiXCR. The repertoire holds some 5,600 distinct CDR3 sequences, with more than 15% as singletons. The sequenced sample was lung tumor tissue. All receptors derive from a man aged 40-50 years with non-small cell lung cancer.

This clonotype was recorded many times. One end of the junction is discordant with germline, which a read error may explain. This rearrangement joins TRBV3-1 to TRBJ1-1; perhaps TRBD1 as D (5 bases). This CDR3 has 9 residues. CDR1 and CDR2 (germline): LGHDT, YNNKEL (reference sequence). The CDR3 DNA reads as TGTGCCAGCAGGGGACCCCTATCCTTT. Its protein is CASRGPLSF.

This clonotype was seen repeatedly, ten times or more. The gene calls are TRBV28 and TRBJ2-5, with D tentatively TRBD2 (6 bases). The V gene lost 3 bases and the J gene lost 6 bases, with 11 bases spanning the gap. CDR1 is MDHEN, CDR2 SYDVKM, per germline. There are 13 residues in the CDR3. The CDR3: CASSLEGWKTQYF. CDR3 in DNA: TGTGCCAGCAGTTTGGAGGGTTGGAAGACCCAGTACTTC.

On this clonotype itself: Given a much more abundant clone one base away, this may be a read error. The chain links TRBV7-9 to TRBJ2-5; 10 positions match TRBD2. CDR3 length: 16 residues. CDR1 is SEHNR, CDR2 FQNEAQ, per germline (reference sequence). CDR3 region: CASSFDRLAGRETHYF. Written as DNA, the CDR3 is TGTGCCAGCAGCTTCGACCGACTAGCGGGTAGAGAGACCCATTACTTC. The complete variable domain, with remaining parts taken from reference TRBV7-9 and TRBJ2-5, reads DTGVSQNPRHKITKRGQNVTFRCDPISEHNRLYWYRQTLGQGPEFLTYFQNEAQLEKSRLLSDRFSAERPKGSFSTLEIQRTEQGDSAMYLCASSFDRLAGRETHYFGPGTRLLVL.

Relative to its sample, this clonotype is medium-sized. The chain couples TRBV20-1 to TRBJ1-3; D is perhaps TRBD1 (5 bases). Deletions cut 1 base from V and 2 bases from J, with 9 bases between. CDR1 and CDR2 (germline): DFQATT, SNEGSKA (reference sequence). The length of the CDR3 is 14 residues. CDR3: CSARVLGAGNTIYF. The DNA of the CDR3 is TGCAGTGCTAGAGTACTAGGGGCTGGAAACACCATATATTTT.

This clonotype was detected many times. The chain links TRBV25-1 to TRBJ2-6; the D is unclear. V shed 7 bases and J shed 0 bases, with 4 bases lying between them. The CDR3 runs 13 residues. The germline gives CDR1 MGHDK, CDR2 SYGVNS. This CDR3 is CASIRSGANVLTF. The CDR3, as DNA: TGTGCCAGCATACGCTCTGGGGCCAACGTCCTGACTTTC.

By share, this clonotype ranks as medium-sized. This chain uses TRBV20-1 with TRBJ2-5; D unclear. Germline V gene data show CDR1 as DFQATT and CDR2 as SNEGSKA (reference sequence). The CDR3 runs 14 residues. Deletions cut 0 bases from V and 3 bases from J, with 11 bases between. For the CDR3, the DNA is TGCAGTGCTAGAGATGGTTGGGCAGAAGAGACCCAGTACTTC. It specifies CSARDGWAEETQYF.

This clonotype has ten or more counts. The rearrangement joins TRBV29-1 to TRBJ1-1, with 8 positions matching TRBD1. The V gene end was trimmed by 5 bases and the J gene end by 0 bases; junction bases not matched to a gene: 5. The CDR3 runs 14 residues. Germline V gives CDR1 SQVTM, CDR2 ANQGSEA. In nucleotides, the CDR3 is TGCAGCGTTACACAGGGGGTCATGAACACTGAAGCTTTCTTT. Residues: CSVTQGVMNTEAFF.

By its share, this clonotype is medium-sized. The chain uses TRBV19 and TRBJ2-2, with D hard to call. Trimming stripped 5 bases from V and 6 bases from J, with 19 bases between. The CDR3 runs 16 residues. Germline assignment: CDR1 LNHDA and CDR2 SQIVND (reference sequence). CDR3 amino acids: CASSPRVGSFSGELFF. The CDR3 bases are TGTGCCAGTAGTCCCCGGGTCGGGTCGTTCTCCGGGGAGCTGTTTTTT.

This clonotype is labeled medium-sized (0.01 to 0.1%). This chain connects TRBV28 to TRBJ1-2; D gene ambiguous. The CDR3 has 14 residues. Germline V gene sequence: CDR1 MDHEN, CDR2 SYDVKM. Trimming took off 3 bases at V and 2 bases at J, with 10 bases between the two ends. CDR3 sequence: CASSLRGFNYGYTF. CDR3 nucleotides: TGTGCCAGCAGTTTGCGGGGATTCAACTATGGCTACACCTTC.

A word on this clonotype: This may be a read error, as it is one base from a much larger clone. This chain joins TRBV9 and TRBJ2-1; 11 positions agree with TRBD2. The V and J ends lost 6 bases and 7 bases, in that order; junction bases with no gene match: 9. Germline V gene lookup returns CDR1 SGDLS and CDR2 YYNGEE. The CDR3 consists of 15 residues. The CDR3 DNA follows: TGTGCCAGCATCCCTCCACCTAGCGGGAGGAATGAGCAGTTCTTC. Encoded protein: CASIPPPSGRNEQFF.

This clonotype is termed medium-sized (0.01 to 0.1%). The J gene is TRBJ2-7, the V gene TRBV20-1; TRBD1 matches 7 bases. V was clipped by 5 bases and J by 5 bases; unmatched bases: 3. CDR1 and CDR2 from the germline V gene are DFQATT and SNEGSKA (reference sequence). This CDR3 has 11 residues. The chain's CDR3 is CSADRAHEQYF. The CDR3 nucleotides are TGCAGTGCTGACAGGGCCCACGAGCAGTACTTC.

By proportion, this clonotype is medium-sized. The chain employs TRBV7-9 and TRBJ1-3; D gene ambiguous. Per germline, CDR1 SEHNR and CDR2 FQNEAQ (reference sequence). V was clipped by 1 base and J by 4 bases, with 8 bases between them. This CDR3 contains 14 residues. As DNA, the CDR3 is TGTGCCAGCAGCTTAGGTCCGTGGGGAAACACCATATATTTT. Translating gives CASSLGPWGNTIYF.

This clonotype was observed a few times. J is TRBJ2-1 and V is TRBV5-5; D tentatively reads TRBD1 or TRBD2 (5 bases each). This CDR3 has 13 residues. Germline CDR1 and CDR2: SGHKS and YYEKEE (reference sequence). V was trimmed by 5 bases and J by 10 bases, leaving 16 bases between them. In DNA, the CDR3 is TGTGCCAGCAGACTCAGGGAAGGGGACGAGCAGTTCTTC. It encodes CASRLREGDEQFF.

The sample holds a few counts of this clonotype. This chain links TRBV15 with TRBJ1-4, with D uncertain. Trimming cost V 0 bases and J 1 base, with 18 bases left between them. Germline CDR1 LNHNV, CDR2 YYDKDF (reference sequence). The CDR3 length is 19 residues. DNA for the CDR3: TGTGCCACCAGCAGAGAAATTGTTGGTCGGGCTCGAACTAATGAAAAACTGTTTTTT. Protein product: CATSREIVGRARTNEKLFF.

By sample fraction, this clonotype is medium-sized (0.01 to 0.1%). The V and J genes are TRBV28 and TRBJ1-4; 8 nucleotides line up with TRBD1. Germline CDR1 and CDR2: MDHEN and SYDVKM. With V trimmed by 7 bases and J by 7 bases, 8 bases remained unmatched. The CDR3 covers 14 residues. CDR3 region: CASIGGQGPEKLFF. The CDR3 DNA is TGTGCCAGCATAGGAGGACAGGGTCCTGAAAAACTGTTTTTT.

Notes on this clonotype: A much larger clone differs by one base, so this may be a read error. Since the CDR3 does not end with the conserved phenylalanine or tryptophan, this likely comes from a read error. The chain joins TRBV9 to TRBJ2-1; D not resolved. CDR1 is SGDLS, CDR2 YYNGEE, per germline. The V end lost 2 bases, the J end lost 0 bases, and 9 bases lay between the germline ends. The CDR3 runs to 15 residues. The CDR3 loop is CASSVRPSSYNEQFL. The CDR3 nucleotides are TGTGCCAGCAGCGTCAGGCCCAGCTCCTACAATGAGCAGTTCCTC.

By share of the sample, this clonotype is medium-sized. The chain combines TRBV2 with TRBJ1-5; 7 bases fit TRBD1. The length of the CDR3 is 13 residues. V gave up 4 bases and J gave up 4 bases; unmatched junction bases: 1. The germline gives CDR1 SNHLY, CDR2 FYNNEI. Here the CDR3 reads CASSGQGNQPQHF. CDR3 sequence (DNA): TGTGCCAGCAGTGGACAGGGAAATCAGCCCCAGCATTTT.

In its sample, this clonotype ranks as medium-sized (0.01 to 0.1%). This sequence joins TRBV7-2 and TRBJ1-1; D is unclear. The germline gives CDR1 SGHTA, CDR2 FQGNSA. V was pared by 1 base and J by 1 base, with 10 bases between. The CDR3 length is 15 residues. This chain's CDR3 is CASSLVFGQNTEAFF. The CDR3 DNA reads TGTGCCAGCAGCTTAGTCTTTGGGCAGAACACTGAAGCTTTCTTT.

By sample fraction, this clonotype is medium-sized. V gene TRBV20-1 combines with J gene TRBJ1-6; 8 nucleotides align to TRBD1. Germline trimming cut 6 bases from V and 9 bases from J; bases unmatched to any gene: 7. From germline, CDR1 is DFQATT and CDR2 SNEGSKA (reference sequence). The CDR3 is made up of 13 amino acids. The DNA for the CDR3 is TGCAGTGCCCTCTGGACAGGGAGTTCACCCCTCCACTTT. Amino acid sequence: CSALWTGSSPLHF.

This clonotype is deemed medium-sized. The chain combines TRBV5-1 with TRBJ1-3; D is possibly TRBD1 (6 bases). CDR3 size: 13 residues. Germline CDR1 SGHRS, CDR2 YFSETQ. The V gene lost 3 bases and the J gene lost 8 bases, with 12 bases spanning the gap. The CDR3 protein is CASSSQGQDTIYF. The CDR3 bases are TGCGCCAGCAGCTCCCAGGGGCAGGACACCATATATTTT. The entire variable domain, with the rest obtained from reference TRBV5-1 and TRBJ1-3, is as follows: KAGVTQTPRYLIKTRGQQVTLSCSPISGHRSVSWYQQTPGQGLQFLFEYFSETQRNKGNFPGRFSGRQFSNSRSEMNVSTLELGDSALYLCASSSQGQDTIYFGEGSWLTVV.

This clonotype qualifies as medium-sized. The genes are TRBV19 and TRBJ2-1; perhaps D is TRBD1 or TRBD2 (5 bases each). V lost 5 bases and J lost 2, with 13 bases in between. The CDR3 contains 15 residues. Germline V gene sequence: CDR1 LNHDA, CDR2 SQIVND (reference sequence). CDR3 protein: CASSQPGRAYNEQFF. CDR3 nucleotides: TGTGCCAGTAGTCAGCCGGGACGGGCCTACAATGAGCAGTTCTTC.

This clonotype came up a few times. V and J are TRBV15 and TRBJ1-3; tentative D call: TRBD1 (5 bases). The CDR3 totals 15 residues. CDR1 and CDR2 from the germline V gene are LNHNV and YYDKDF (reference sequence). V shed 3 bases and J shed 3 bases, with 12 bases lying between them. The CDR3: CATSRGGSRGNTIYF. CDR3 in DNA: TGTGCCACCAGCAGGGGGGGAAGCCGTGGAAACACCATATATTTT.

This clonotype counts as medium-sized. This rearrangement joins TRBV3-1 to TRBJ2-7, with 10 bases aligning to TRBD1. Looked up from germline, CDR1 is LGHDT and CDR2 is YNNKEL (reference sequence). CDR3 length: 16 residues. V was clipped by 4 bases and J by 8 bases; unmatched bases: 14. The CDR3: CASSPFWGQGHMKQYF. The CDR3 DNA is TGTGCCAGCAGCCCTTTCTGGGGACAGGGGCATATGAAGCAGTACTTC.

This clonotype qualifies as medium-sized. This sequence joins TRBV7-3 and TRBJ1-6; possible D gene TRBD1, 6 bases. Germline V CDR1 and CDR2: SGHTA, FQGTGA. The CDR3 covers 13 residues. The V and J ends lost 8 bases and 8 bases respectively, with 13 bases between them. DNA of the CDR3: TGTGCCAGCGGCGCGACAGGTGATTCACCCCTCCACTTT. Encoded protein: CASGATGDSPLHF.

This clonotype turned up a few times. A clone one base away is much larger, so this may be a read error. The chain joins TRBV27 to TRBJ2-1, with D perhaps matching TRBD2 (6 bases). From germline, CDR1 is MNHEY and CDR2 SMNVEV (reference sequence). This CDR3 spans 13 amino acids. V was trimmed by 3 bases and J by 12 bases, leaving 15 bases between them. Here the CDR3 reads CASSFWSGTGQFF. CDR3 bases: TGTGCCAGCAGTTTTTGGTCAGGGACTGGGCAGTTCTTC.

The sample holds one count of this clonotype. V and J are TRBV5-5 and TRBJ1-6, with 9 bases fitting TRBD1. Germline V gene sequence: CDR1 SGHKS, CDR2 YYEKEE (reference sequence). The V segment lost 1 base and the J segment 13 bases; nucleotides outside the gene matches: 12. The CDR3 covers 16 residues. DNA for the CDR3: TGTGCCAGCAGCTTGCAACACGACAGGGGGAGTTTTCCCCTCCACTTT. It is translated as CASSLQHDRGSFPLHF.

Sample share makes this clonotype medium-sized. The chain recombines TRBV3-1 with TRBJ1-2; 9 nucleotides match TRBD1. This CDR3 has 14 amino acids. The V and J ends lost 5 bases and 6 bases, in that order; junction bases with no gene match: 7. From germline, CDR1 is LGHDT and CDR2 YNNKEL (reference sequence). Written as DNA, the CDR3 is TGTGCCAGCAGCTTCGCCGGACAGGGGAATGGCTACACCTTC. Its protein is CASSFAGQGNGYTF. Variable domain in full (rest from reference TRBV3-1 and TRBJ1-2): DTAVSQTPKYLVTQMGNDKSIKCEQNLGHDTMYWYKQDSKKFLKIMFSYNNKELIINETVPNRFSPKSPDKAHLNLHINSLELGDSAVYFCASSFAGQGNGYTFGSGTRLTVV.

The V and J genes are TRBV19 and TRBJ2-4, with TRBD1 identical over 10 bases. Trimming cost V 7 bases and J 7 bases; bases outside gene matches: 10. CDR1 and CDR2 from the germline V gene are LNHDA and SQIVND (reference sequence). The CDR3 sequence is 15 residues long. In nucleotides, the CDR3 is TGTGCCAGTACCACAACCCCGGGACAGGGGAACATTCAGTACTTC. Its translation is CASTTTPGQGNIQYF.

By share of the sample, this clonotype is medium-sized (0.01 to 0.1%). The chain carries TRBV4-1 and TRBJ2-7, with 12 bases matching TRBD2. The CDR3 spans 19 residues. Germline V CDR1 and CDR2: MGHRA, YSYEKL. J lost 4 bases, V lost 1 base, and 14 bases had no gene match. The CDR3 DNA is TGCGCCAGCAGCCAAGGGGCTAGCGGGGGGGCAGGAAGTGGGTACGAGCAGTACTTC. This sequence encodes CASSQGASGGAGSGYEQYF.

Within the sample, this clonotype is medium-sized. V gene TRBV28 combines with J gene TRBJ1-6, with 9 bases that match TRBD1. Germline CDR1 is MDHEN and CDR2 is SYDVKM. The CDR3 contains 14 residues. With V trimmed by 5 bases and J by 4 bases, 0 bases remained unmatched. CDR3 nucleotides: TGTGCCAGCAGTGGACAGGGGTATAATTCACCCCTCCACTTT. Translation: CASSGQGYNSPLHF. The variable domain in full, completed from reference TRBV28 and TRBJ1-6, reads DVKVTQSSRYLVKRTGEKVFLECVQDMDHENMFWYRQDPGLGLRLIYFSYDVKMKEKGDIPEGYSVSREKKERFSLILESASTNQTSMYLCASSGQGYNSPLHFGNGTRLTVT.